This T cell receptor (beta chain) was documented in a study of shared T cell receptors in the human thymus. Generated by immunoSEQ multiplex PCR, the TCRdb table keeps only in-frame clones and is missing some. The table has about 660,000 clones, roughly 90% seen once. The same specimen was also included in a second study, on human thymus T cells. That source adds: From resections taken during corrective heart surgery, the thymus tissue was obtained. It looked as if thymic and blood repertoires used V and J genes in a biased way.

This sequence was found in a boy younger than two with a congenital heart defect. The material sequenced was thymocytes.

The CDR3 region is CARSFLDRAGTGELFF. The CDR3 DNA is TGTGCCAGAAGCTTTCTTGACAGGGCTGGCACCGGGGAGCTGTTTTTT. This chain joins TRBV5-3 and TRBJ2-2, with 7 bases identical to TRBD1. TRBV5-3 is an open reading frame, and its role is uncertain. Trimming took 2 bases from V and 4 from J; bases not matched to a gene: 8. This CDR3 has 16 residues.